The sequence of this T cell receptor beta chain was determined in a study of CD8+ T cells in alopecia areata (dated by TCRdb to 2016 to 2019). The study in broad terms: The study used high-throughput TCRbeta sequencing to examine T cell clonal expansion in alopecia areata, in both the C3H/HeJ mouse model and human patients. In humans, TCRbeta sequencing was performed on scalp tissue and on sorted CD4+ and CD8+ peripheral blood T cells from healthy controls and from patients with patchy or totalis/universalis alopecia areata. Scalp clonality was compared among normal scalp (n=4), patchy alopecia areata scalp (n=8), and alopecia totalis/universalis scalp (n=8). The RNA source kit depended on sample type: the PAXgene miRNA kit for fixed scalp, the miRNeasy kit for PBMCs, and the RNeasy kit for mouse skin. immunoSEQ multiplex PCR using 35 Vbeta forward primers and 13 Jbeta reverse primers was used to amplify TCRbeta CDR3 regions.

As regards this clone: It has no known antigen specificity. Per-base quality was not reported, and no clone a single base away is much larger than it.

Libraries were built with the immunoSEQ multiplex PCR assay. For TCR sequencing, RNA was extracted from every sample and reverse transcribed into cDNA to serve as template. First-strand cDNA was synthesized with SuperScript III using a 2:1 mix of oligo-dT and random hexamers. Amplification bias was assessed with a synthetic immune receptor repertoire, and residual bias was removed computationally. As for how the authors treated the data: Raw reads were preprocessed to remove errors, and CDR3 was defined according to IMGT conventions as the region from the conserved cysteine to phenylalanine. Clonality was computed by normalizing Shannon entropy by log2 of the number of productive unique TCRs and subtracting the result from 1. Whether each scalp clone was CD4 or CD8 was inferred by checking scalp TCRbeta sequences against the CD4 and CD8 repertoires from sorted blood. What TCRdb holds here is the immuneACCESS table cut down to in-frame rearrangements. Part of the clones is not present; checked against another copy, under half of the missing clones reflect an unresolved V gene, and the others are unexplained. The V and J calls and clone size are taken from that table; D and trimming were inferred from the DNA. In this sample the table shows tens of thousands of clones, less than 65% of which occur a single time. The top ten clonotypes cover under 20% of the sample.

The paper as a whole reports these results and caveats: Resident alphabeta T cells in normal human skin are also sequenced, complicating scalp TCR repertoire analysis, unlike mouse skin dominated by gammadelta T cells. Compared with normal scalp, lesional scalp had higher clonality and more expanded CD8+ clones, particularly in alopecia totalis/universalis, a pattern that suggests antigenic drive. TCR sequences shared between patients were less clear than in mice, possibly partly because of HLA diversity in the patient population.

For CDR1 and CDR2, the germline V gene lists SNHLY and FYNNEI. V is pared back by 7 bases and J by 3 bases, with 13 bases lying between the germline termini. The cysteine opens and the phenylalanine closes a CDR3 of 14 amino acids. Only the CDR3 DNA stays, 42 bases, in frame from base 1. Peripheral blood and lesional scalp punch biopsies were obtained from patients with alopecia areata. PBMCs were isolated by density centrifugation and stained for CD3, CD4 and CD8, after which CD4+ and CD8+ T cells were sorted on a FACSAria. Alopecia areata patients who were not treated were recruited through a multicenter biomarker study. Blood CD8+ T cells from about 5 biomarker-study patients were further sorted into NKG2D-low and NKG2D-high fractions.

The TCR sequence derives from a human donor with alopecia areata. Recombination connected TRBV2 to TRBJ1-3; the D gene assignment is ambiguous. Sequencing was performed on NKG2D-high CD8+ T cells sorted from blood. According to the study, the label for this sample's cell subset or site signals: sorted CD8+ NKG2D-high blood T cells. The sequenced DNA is TGTGCCAGCACAAGCGTGGGTTTTGGAAACACCATATATTTT. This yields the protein CASTSVGFGNTIYF.